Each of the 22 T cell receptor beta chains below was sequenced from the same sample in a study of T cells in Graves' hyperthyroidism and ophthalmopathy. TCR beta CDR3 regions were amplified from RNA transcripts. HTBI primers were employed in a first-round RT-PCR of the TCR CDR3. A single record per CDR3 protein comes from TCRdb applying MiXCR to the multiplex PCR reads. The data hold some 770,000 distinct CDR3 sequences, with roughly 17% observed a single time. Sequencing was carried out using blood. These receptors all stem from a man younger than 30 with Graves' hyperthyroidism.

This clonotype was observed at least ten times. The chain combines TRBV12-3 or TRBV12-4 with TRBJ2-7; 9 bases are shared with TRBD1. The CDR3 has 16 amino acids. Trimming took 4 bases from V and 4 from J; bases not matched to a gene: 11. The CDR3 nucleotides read TGTGCCAGCAGTTCCCCCAAAGGGACAGGGAGATACGAGCAGTACTTC. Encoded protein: CASSSPKGTGRYEQYF.

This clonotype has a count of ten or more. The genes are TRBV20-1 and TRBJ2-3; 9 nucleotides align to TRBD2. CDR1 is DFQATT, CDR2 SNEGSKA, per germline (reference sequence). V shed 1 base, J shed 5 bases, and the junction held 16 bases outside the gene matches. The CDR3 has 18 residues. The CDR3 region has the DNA TGCAGTGCTAGAGCTCCTGTACGGGCGGGAGGGCGCGGAGATACGCAGTATTTT. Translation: CSARAPVRAGGRGDTQYF.

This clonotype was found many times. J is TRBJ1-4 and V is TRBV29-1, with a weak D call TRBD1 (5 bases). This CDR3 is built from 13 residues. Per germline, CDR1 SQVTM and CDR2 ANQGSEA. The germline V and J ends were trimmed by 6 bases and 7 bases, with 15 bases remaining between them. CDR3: CSVRRGSTEKLFF. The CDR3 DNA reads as TGCAGCGTCCGGAGGGGATCCACTGAAAAACTGTTTTTT.

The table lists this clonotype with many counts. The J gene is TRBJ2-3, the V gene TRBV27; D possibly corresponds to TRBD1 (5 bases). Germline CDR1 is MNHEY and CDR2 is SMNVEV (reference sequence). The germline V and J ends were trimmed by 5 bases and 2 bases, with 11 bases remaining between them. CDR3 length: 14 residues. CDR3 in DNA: TGTGCCAGCAGTGCATCAGGGTTCACAGATACGCAGTATTTT. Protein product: CASSASGFTDTQYF.

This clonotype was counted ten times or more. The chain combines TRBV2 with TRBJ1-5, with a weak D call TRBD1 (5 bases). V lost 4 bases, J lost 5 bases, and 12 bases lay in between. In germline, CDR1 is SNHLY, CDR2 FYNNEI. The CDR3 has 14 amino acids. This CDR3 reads CASSGGGSHQPQHF. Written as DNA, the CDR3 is TGTGCCAGCAGTGGGGGGGGATCCCATCAGCCCCAGCATTTT. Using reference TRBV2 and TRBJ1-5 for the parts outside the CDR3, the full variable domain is EPEVTQTPSHQVTQMGQEVILRCVPISNHLYFYWYRQILGQKVEFLVSFYNNEISEKSEIFDDQFSVERPDGSNFTLKIRSTKLEDSAMYFCASSGGGSHQPQHFGDGTRLSIL.

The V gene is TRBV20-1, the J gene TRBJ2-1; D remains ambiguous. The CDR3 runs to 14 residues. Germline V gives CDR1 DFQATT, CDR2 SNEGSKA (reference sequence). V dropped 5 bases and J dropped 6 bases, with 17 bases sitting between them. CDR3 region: CSAPSLGLTNEQFF. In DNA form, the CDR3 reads TGCAGTGCTCCGAGCCTTGGCCTAACCAATGAGCAGTTCTTC.

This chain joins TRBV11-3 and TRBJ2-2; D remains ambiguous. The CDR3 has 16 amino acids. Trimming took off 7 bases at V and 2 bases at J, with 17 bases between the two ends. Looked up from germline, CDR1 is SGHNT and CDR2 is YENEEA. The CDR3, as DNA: TGTGCCAGCATCCCCTCCCCCGGCGGAAACACCGGGGAGCTGTTTTTT. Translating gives CASIPSPGGNTGELFF.

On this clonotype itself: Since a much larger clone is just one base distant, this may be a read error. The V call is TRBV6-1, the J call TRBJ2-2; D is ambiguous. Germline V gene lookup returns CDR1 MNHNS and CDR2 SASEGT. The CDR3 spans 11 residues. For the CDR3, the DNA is TGTGCCAGCGTAAACACCAGGGAGCTGTTTTTT. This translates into CASVNTRELFF.

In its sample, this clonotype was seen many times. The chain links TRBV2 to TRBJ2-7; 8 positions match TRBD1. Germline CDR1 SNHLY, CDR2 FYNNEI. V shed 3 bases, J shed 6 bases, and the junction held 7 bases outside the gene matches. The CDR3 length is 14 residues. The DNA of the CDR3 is TGTGCCAGCAGTGAGTGGGGACAGGCTCGCGAGCAGTACTTC. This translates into CASSEWGQAREQYF.

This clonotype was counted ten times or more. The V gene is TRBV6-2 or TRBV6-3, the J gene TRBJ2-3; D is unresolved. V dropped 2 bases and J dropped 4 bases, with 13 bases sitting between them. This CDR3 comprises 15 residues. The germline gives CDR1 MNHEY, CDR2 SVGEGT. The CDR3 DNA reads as TGTGCCAGCAGTTACAGGAGTGGAACTTCAGATACGCAGTATTTT. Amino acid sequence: CASSYRSGTSDTQYF.

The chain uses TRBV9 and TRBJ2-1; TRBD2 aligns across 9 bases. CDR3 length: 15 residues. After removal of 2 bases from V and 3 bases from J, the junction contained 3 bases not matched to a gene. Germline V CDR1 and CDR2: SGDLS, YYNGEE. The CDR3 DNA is TGTGCCAGCAGCGTTAGCGGGAGACTCTACAATGAGCAGTTCTTC. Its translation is CASSVSGRLYNEQFF.

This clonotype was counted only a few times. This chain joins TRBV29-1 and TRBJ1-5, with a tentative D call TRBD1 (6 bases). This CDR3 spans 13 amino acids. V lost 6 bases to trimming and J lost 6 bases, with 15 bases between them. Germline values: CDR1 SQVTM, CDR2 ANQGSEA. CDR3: CSVHTGLGQPQHF. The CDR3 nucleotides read TGCAGCGTACACACAGGGTTAGGTCAGCCCCAGCATTTT.

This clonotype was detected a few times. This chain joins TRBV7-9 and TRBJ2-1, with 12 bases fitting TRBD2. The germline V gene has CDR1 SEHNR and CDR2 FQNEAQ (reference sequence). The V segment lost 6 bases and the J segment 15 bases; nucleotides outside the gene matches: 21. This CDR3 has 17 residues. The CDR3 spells CASRKAASGRVTGGTFF. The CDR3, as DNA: TGTGCCAGCAGGAAGGCGGCTAGCGGGAGGGTCACGGGTGGGACGTTCTTC.

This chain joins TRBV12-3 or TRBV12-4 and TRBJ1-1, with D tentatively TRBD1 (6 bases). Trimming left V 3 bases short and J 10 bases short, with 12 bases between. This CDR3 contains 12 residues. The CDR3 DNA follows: TGTGCCAGCAGTTTCCCGGGGGCTGGAGCTTTCTTT. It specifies CASSFPGAGAFF.

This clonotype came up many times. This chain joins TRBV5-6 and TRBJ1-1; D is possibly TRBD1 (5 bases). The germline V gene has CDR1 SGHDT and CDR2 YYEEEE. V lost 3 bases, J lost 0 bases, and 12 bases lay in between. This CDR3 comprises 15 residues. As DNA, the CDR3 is TGTGCCAGCAGCTATTCAGGGCTCATGAACACTGAAGCTTTCTTT. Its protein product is CASSYSGLMNTEAFF.

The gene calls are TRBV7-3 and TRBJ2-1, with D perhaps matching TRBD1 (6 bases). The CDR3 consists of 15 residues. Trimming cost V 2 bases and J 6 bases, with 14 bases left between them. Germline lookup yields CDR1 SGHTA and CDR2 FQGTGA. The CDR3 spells CASSLGTPFSNEQFF. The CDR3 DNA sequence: TGTGCCAGCAGCTTAGGGACACCTTTTAGCAATGAGCAGTTCTTC. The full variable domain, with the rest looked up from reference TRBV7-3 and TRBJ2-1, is GAGVSQTPSNKVTEKGKYVELRCDPISGHTALYWYRQSLGQGPEFLIYFQGTGAADDSGLPNDRFFAVRPEGSVSTLKIQRTERGDSAVYLCASSLGTPFSNEQFFGPGTRLTVL.

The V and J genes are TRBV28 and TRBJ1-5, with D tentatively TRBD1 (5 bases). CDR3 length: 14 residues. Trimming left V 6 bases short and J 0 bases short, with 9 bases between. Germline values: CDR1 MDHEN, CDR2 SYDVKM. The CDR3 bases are TGTGCCAGCAGCGCGACAGATAGCAATCAGCCCCAGCATTTT. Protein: CASSATDSNQPQHF.

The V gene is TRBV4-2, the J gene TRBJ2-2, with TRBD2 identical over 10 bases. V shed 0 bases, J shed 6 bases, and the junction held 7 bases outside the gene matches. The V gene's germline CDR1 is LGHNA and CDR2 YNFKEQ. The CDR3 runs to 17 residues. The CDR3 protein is CASSQELAGAAAGELFF. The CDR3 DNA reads TGTGCCAGCAGCCAAGAGCTAGCGGGAGCGGCGGCCGGGGAGCTGTTTTTT.

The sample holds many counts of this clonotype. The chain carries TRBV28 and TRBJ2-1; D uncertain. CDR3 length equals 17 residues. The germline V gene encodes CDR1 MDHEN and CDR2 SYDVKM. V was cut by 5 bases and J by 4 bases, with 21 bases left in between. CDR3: CASSESVGALTYNEQFF. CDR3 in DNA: TGTGCCAGCAGTGAGAGTGTGGGTGCTTTAACATACAATGAGCAGTTCTTC.

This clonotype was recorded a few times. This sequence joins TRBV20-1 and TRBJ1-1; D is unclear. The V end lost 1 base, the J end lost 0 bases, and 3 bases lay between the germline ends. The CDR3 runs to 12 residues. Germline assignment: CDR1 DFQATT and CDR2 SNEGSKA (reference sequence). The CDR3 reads CSARVMNTEAFF. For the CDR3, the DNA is TGCAGTGCTAGAGTTATGAACACTGAAGCTTTCTTT.

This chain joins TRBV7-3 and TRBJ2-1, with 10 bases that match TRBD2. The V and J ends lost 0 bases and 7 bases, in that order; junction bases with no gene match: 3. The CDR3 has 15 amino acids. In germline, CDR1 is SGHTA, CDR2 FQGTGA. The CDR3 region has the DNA TGTGCCAGCAGCTTAACTACTAGCGGGAATAATGAGCAGTTCTTC. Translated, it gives CASSLTTSGNNEQFF.

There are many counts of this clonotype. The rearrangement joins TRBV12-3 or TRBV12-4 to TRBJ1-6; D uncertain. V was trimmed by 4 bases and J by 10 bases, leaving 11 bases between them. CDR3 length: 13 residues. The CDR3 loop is CASSSGRRSPLHF. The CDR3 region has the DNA TGTGCCAGCAGTTCAGGACGAAGATCACCCCTCCACTTT.